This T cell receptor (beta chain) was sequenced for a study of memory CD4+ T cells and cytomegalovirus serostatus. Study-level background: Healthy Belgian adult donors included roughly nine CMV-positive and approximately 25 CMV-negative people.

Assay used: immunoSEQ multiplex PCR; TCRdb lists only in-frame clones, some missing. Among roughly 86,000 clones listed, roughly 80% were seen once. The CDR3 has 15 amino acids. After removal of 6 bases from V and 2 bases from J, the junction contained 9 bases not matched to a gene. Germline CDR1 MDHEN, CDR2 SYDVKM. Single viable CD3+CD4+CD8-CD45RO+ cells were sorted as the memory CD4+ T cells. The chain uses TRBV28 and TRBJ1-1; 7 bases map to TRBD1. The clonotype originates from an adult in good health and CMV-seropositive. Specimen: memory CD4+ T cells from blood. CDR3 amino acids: CASRTGTDLNTEAFF. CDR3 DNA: TGTGCCAGCAGGACCGGGACAGACTTAAACACTGAAGCTTTCTTT.